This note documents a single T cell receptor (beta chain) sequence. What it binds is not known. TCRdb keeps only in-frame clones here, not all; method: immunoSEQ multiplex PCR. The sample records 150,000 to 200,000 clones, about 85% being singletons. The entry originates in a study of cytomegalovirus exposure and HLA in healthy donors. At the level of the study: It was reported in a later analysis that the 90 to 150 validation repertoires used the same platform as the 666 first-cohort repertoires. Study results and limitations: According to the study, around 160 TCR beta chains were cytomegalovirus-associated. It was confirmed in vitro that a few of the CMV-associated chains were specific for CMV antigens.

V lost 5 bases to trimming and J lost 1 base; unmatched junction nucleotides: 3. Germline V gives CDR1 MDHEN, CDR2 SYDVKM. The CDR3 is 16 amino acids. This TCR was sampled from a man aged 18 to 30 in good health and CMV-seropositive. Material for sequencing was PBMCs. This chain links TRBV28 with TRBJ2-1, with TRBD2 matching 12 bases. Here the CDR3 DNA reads TGTGCCAGCAGTATAACTAGCGGGAGGTCCTACAATGAGCAGTTCTTC. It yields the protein CASSITSGRSYNEQFF.